These 23 T cell receptor beta chains originate from one sample sequenced in a study of T cells after yellow fever vaccination. MiXCR was run by TCRdb on the 5' RACE reads, yielding one entry per CDR3 protein. The sample includes 450,000 to 650,000 distinct CDR3 sequences, approximately 13% of them seen just once. The input for sequencing was PBMCs, taken on the day of the yellow fever booster vaccination. The receptor set was obtained from a man aged 30-40 years who received the YFV17D yellow fever vaccine.

The chain carries TRBV4-2 and TRBJ2-3; tentative D call: TRBD1 (5 bases). Germline assignment: CDR1 LGHNA and CDR2 YNFKEQ. The CDR3 is 16 residues long. Trimming pared 4 bases from V and 0 bases from J, leaving 14 bases between. CDR3 sequence: CASSPPGRLSTDTQYF. The CDR3 DNA sequence: TGTGCCAGCAGCCCCCCAGGGCGGCTCAGCACAGATACGCAGTATTTT.

This clonotype turned up a few times. The CDR3 reads CASRRDEQGYNEQYF. In DNA form, the CDR3 reads TGTGCCAGCAGAAGGGACGAACAGGGTTATAACGAGCAGTACTTC. The rearrangement joins TRBV6-2 or TRBV6-3 to TRBJ2-7, with D perhaps matching TRBD1 (6 bases). Trimming took off 6 bases at V and 5 bases at J, with 20 bases between the two ends. Germline CDR1 is MNHEY and CDR2 is SVGEGT. The CDR3 spans 15 residues.

At least ten counts were recorded for this clonotype. The rearrangement joins TRBV5-1 to TRBJ2-3; TRBD1 matches 8 bases. The V gene's germline CDR1 is SGHRS and CDR2 YFSETQ. Trimming cost V 1 base and J 2 bases; bases outside gene matches: 6. This CDR3 is 16 amino acids long. This CDR3 is CASSLTGTGYTDTQYF. The CDR3 nucleotides read TGCGCCAGCAGCTTGACCGGGACAGGCTACACAGATACGCAGTATTTT.

The V gene is TRBV5-1, the J gene TRBJ2-2, with a tentative D call TRBD1 (6 bases). The germline gives CDR1 SGHRS, CDR2 YFSETQ. V lost 1 base and J 6 bases, leaving 13 bases between the germline ends. CDR3 length equals 15 residues. Here the CDR3 DNA reads TGCGCCAGCAGCTTGACAGGGAAAACGTCCGGGGAGCTGTTTTTT. Residues: CASSLTGKTSGELFF.

This clonotype has ten or more counts. The chain couples TRBV28 to TRBJ2-3; 12 nucleotides line up with TRBD2. CDR3 size: 18 residues. CDR1 and CDR2 from the germline V gene are MDHEN and SYDVKM. Germline trimming cut 10 bases from V and 0 bases from J; bases unmatched to any gene: 14. The CDR3, as DNA: TGTGCCACCCTATCTTTTACCGGGACTAGCGGGAGCACAGATACGCAGTATTTT. This gives the protein CATLSFTGTSGSTDTQYF.

The chain joins TRBV7-8 to TRBJ2-1, with TRBD2 matching over 8 bases. The J segment lost 9 bases and the V segment lost 1 base, leaving 11 bases of the junction unmatched. CDR3 size: 16 residues. CDR1 and CDR2 from the germline V gene are SGHVS and FQNEAQ. The CDR3 here is CASSLVGGRMLGEQFF. The CDR3 DNA reads TGTGCCAGCAGCTTAGTTGGCGGGAGGATGTTGGGTGAGCAGTTCTTC.

Only a few counts were recorded for this clonotype. The gene calls are TRBV29-1 and TRBJ2-1, with D perhaps matching TRBD1 (6 bases). V was clipped by 8 bases and J by 12 bases, with 17 bases between them. Germline values: CDR1 SQVTM, CDR2 ANQGSEA. The CDR3 runs to 11 residues. The CDR3 here is CSLSQGSAQFF. The CDR3 DNA reads as TGCAGCCTATCACAGGGAAGTGCGCAGTTCTTC.

In its sample, this clonotype was seen many times. V is TRBV12-3 or TRBV12-4 and J is TRBJ2-1; no clear D gene. The CDR3 has 13 amino acids. Between the trimmed V and J ends, which lost 10 bases and 6 bases, there was a span of 16 bases. This CDR3 is CATAPPYFNEQFF. In nucleotides, the CDR3 is TGTGCCACCGCACCGCCCTACTTCAATGAGCAGTTCTTC.

J is TRBJ2-3 and V is TRBV29-1; D call uncertain. Between the trimmed V and J ends, which lost 2 bases and 6 bases, there was a span of 9 bases. The CDR3 is 12 residues long. Germline values: CDR1 SQVTM, CDR2 ANQGSEA. CDR3: CSVESGIDTQYF. The CDR3 DNA follows: TGCAGCGTTGAATCCGGAATCGATACGCAGTATTTT.

This clonotype was observed a handful of times. CDR3 DNA: TGTGCCAGCAGTTCGGGACTAACCGGGGAGACCCAGTACTTC. Its translation is CASSSGLTGETQYF. The chain joins TRBV6-2 or TRBV6-3 to TRBJ2-5; 7 positions agree with TRBD2. The CDR3 totals 14 residues. Trimming removed 4 bases from V and 5 bases from J; junction bases left unmatched: 7. Per the germline V gene, CDR1 is MNHEY and CDR2 is SVGEGT.

This sequence joins TRBV4-3 and TRBJ1-4; 7 nucleotides match TRBD1. The germline V gene has CDR1 LGHNA and CDR2 YSLEER. This CDR3 contains 16 residues. The V segment lost 1 base and the J segment 3 bases; nucleotides outside the gene matches: 5. The CDR3 region is CASSQAPTGPNEKLFF. The DNA of the CDR3 is TGCGCCAGCAGCCAAGCTCCGACAGGGCCTAATGAAAAACTGTTTTTT.

The table lists this clonotype with a few counts. V usage is TRBV12-3 or TRBV12-4 and J usage is TRBJ2-7, with 7 bases that match TRBD1. The V gene end was trimmed by 6 bases and the J gene end by 0 bases; junction bases not matched to a gene: 8. The CDR3 covers 15 residues. The CDR3 sequence is CASSTSGDSSYEQYF. DNA of the CDR3: TGTGCCAGCAGCACTAGTGGGGACAGCTCCTACGAGCAGTACTTC.

The rearrangement links TRBV28 to TRBJ2-3, with 7 positions matching TRBD2. The CDR3 extends over 16 amino acids. Losses at the gene ends were 8 bases for V and 0 bases for J; bases not matched to a gene: 11. The germline CDR1 and CDR2 sequences are MDHEN and SYDVKM. CDR3: CASSAPLAASTDTQYF. The CDR3 DNA is TGTGCCAGCTCAGCACCCCTAGCGGCGAGCACAGATACGCAGTATTTT.

Remarks on this clonotype: Germline is not matched at one junction end, which may reflect a read error. The chain is built from TRBV7-2 and TRBJ2-5, with 10 bases that match TRBD2. Per germline, CDR1 SGHTA and CDR2 FQGNSA. The CDR3 spans 17 residues. The CDR3 loop is CASSLAGVSRAGETQYF. CDR3 DNA sequence: TGTGCCAGCAGCCTAGCGGGAGTTTCCAGGGCTGGAGAGACCCAGTACTTC.

The chain carries TRBV29-1 and TRBJ2-3; D gene unclear. CDR1 and CDR2 from the germline V gene are SQVTM and ANQGSEA. There are 11 residues in the CDR3. The CDR3 is CLGRVADTQYF. The CDR3 DNA reads TGCCTGGGCCGGGTGGCAGATACGCAGTATTTT.

The V and J genes are TRBV29-1 and TRBJ2-7; the D gene is possibly TRBD1 (6 bases). This CDR3 contains 12 residues. From germline, CDR1 is SQVTM and CDR2 ANQGSEA. V lost 8 bases and J lost 2, with 13 bases in between. CDR3 DNA sequence: TGCAGCAGTGGGACATTCCCCTACGAGCAGTACTTC. Translation gives CSSGTFPYEQYF.

This clonotype came up a few times. A read error may produce the germline difference seen at one junction end. The chain joins TRBV5-1 to TRBJ2-7; 12 bases map to TRBD1. The CDR3 has 13 residues. The germline gives CDR1 SGHRS, CDR2 YFSETQ. In DNA, the CDR3 is TGCGCCAGCAGCCCCCAGGGGACAGGGGGCGCTAACTTC. Residues: CASSPQGTGGANF.

This clonotype has only a few counts. The V call is TRBV7-9, the J call TRBJ2-7; 9 bases agree with TRBD1. CDR1 is SEHNR, CDR2 FQNEAQ, per germline (reference sequence). V trimming: 1 base; J trimming: 0 bases; junction bases outside the gene matches: 4. The CDR3 is made up of 16 amino acids. The CDR3 loop is CASSLGGTGNSYEQYF. CDR3 coding DNA: TGTGCCAGCAGCTTAGGTGGGACAGGGAACTCCTACGAGCAGTACTTC.

This clonotype has a handful of counts. The chain links TRBV4-2 to TRBJ1-2; weak D call: TRBD1 (5 bases). The V gene lost 3 bases and the J gene lost 4 bases, with 9 bases spanning the gap. Germline CDR1 LGHNA, CDR2 YNFKEQ. The CDR3 runs to 13 residues. CDR3 bases: TGTGCCAGCAGCCAGGGGACTGGCTATGGCTACACCTTC. Translated, it gives CASSQGTGYGYTF.

The rearrangement joins TRBV7-2 to TRBJ2-7; no reliable D call. CDR1 is SGHTA, CDR2 FQGNSA, per germline. This CDR3 is built from 13 residues. V was trimmed by 4 bases and J by 5 bases, leaving 12 bases between them. This CDR3 is CASSSSRLNEQYF. The DNA for the CDR3 is TGTGCCAGCAGCTCATCCCGCTTGAACGAGCAGTACTTC.

V usage is TRBV12-3 or TRBV12-4 and J usage is TRBJ2-3, with a possible D match to TRBD1 (6 bases). This CDR3 region has 17 residues. V was clipped by 3 bases and J by 0 bases, with 16 bases between them. The CDR3 DNA follows: TGTGCCAGCAGTTTGGGTTTGGGACACAAGAGCACAGATACGCAGTATTTT. This codes for CASSLGLGHKSTDTQYF.

V is TRBV11-2 and J is TRBJ1-5; D might be TRBD1 (6 bases). Germline CDR1 and CDR2: SGHAT and FQNNGV. The CDR3 is 13 amino acids. V was clipped by 5 bases and J by 5 bases, with 10 bases between them. The CDR3 loop reads CASSPTGYQPQHF. The CDR3 coding sequence is TGTGCCAGCAGCCCGACAGGTTATCAGCCCCAGCATTTT.

This clonotype was seen more than once but under ten times. The J gene is TRBJ2-1, the V gene TRBV27, with no clear D. Germline CDR1 and CDR2: MNHEY and SMNVEV (reference sequence). Deletions cut 6 bases from V and 2 bases from J, with 23 bases between. The CDR3 is made up of 18 amino acids. This chain's CDR3 is CASSPTTPRSDTYNEQFF. The CDR3 region has the DNA TGTGCCAGCAGCCCAACCACCCCCCGGTCCGACACCTACAATGAGCAGTTCTTC.